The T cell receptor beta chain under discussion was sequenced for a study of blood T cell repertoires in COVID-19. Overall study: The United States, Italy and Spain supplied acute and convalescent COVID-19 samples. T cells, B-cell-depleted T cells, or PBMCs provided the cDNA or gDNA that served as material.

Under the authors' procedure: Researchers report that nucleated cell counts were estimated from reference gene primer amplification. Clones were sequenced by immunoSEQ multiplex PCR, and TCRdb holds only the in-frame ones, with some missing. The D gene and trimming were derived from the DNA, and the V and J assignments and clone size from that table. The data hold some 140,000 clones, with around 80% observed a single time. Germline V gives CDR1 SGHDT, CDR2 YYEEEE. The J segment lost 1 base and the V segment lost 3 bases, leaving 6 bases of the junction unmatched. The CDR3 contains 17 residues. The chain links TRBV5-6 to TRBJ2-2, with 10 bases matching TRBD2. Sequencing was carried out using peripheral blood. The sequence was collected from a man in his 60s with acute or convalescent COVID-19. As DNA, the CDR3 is TGTGCCAGCAGCTCTCTAGCGGGAGATGTGAACACCGGGGAGCTGTTTTTT. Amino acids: CASSSLAGDVNTGELFF.